Listed here is a single TCR beta chain. This CDR3 region has 12 residues. V shed 6 bases and J 4 bases; nucleotides not matched to a gene: 1. These data originate in a study of blood T cell repertoires in COVID-19. Sequencing used immunoSEQ multiplex PCR; TCRdb keeps in-frame clones, though not all of them. Of under 150,000 clones detected, 75% to 85% appear once; the ten largest clones hold less than 4.5%. The sample consisted of peripheral blood. V usage is TRBV12-3 or TRBV12-4 and J usage is TRBJ2-3, with 7 bases identical to TRBD1. The sequence derives from a man between 60 and 70 years old with acute or convalescent COVID-19. Here the CDR3 DNA reads TGTGCCAGCAGCGGGACAGCAGATACGCAGTATTTT. This codes for CASSGTADTQYF.